The clone carrying this T cell receptor (beta chain) was recorded a few times. What it recognizes is unknown. TCRdb passed the RACE reads through MiXCR, listing each CDR3 protein once. This sample has 95,000 or so distinct CDR3 sequences, with 11% found just once. The source of the sample is a study of human T cells and chemical hapten exposure. Study results and caveats: Significantly greater numbers of large CDR3 similarity clusters came from expanded TCRs than from controls. DPC sensitization did not alter TCRs above 1 in 1000 frequency.

Time point denoted: patch test 2, 6 weeks after DPC sensitization. Treatment reported: therapeutic diphenylcyclopropenone sensitization with weekly scalp DPC. Ahead of each patch test application, blood was drawn. CDR3 length equals 14 residues. The chain has TRBV3-2 and TRBJ2-7. TRBV3-2 is deemed a pseudogene. Source: whole blood, taken in connection with sensitization to the hapten diphenylcyclopropenone (DPC). This TCR was sampled from a woman in her 40s with alopecia areata. Some clones in this sample may be carry-over from other donors' samples. As DNA, the CDR3 is TGTGCCAGCAGCCAAATCGGGCAGACGGGCGAGCAGTACTTC. Its protein product is CASSQIGQTGEQYF.